These 21 T cell receptor beta chains were sequenced from one sample in a study of OX40 agonist ivuxolimab in advanced cancers. The method was immunoSEQ multiplex PCR; TCRdb's version includes in-frame clones alone and lacks a portion of them. The sample includes around 67,000 clones, about nine tenths seen only once; the top ten take 2% to 2.5%. Sequenced material: CD4+ or CD8+ T cells sorted from blood, taken in a trial of the OX40 agonist ivuxolimab. The receptors shown here come from an adult with an advanced solid tumor such as melanoma, head and neck, liver or kidney cancer.

The chain couples TRBV15 to TRBJ2-3; 10 positions agree with TRBD2. This CDR3 region has 16 residues. Germline values: CDR1 LNHNV, CDR2 YYDKDF (reference sequence). Trimming removed 0 bases from V and 3 bases from J; junction bases left unmatched: 3. CDR3 sequence: CATSRDPGLATDTQYF. CDR3 DNA sequence: TGTGCCACCAGCAGAGATCCGGGACTAGCGACAGATACGCAGTATTTT.

The chain links TRBV28 to TRBJ2-3; D unresolved. CDR1 and CDR2 from the germline V gene are MDHEN and SYDVKM. The V and J ends lost 7 bases and 3 bases respectively, with 17 bases between them. The CDR3 has 15 residues. CDR3 sequence: CASKVHGSGTDTQYF. Written as DNA, the CDR3 is TGTGCCAGCAAGGTCCACGGTTCTGGGACAGATACGCAGTATTTT.

This clone was counted ten times or more. Other DNA sequences in the same sample also yield this CDR3. The chain employs TRBV9 and TRBJ2-3; tentatively, D is TRBD2 (5 bases). V was trimmed by 3 bases and J by 2 bases, leaving 10 bases between them. Looked up from germline, CDR1 is SGDLS and CDR2 is YYNGEE. There are 14 residues in the CDR3. In DNA, the CDR3 is TGTGCCAGCAGCGAGAGCGGTTACACAGATACGCAGTATTTT. Its protein is CASSESGYTDTQYF.

The chain's CDR3 is CASSGQTGLGGYTF. CDR3 DNA sequence: TGTGCCAGCAGTGGCCAGACAGGGCTCGGTGGCTACACCTTC. The chain uses TRBV6-1 and TRBJ1-2, with 7 bases identical to TRBD1. V trimming: 4 bases; J trimming: 7 bases; junction bases outside the gene matches: 9. This CDR3 has 14 amino acids. Germline lookup yields CDR1 MNHNS and CDR2 SASEGT.

This rearrangement joins TRBV10-1 to TRBJ1-2; D might be TRBD1 (6 bases). The CDR3 is 16 amino acids. Trimming shortened V by 10 bases and J by 3 bases, and 24 bases separated the two germline ends. CDR1 is WNHNN and CDR2 is SYGVQD in the germline V gene (reference sequence). CDR3 sequence reads: CATGPHRDGLDYGYTF. CDR3 sequence (DNA): TGCGCCACCGGTCCGCACAGGGACGGTCTGGACTATGGCTACACCTTC.

The V call is TRBV5-6, the J call TRBJ2-2; no reliable D call. Trimming took 1 base from V and 3 from J, leaving 10 bases between them. The CDR3 is 15 amino acids. Germline-derived CDR1 and CDR2 are SGHDT and YYEEEE. The CDR3 loop reads CASSLWVGYTGELFF. CDR3 DNA sequence: TGTGCCAGCAGCTTGTGGGTCGGATACACCGGGGAGCTGTTTTTT.

The rearrangement links TRBV28 to TRBJ1-4, with TRBD1 matching 7 bases. Trimming at V came to 3 bases and at J to 0 bases, leaving 7 bases not matched to a gene. The CDR3 contains 17 residues. Per germline, CDR1 MDHEN and CDR2 SYDVKM. CDR3 in DNA: TGTGCCAGCAGTTTCGACAGGGTCCCATCAACTAATGAAAAACTGTTTTTT. Translating gives CASSFDRVPSTNEKLFF.

CDR3 amino acids: CASRIPGGVNEQFF. CDR3 DNA sequence: TGTGCCAGCAGAATCCCTGGGGGGGTCAATGAGCAGTTCTTC. This sequence joins TRBV2 and TRBJ2-1, with TRBD2 identical over 7 bases. Germline V CDR1 and CDR2: SNHLY, FYNNEI. The length of the CDR3 is 14 residues. The ends lost 6 bases at V and 6 bases at J; junction bases unmatched: 8.

The rearrangement uses TRBV6-1 and TRBJ1-5, with 8 bases aligning to TRBD1. After removal of 0 bases from V and 2 bases from J, the junction contained 6 bases not matched to a gene. Germline loops: CDR1 MNHNS, CDR2 SASEGT. The CDR3 runs 17 residues. The CDR3 protein is CASSEARTGWGNQPQHF. The CDR3, as DNA: TGTGCCAGCAGTGAAGCTCGGACAGGGTGGGGCAATCAGCCCCAGCATTTT.

The V and J genes are TRBV11-2 and TRBJ2-7, with a tentative D call TRBD1 (6 bases). CDR1 is SGHAT, CDR2 FQNNGV, per germline. Trimming stripped 5 bases from V and 1 base from J, with 12 bases between. The CDR3 length is 14 residues. This CDR3 reads CASSPSDRSYEQYF. CDR3 sequence (DNA): TGTGCCAGCAGCCCTTCGGACAGATCCTACGAGCAGTACTTC.

This clone was picked up one time. A read error may produce the germline difference seen at one junction end. J is TRBJ2-3 and V is TRBV27; the match to TRBD2 covers 10 bases. Germline V gene lookup returns CDR1 MNHEY and CDR2 SMNVEV (reference sequence). The CDR3 sequence is 14 residues long. As DNA, the CDR3 is TGTGCCAACAGTCTAGCGGGAGTGGGGGATACGCAGTATTTT. It specifies CANSLAGVGDTQYF.

J is TRBJ2-7 and V is TRBV4-2; 9 bases agree with TRBD1. The CDR3 spans 17 residues. Germline CDR1 is LGHNA and CDR2 is YNFKEQ. The V gene end was trimmed by 1 base and the J gene end by 3 bases; junction bases not matched to a gene: 10. The CDR3 sequence is CASSQVGTGLLRYEQYF. The CDR3 DNA reads as TGTGCCAGCAGCCAAGTAGGGACAGGGCTTCTTCGCTACGAGCAGTACTTC.

The chain carries TRBV5-5 and TRBJ1-1; D is ambiguous. The CDR3 runs 15 residues. Germline-derived CDR1 and CDR2 are SGHKS and YYEKEE (reference sequence). Trimming took 0 bases from V and 1 from J, leaving 10 bases between them. CDR3 DNA sequence: TGTGCCAGCAGCTTGGGGAGACTTGCGAACACTGAAGCTTTCTTT. Amino acids: CASSLGRLANTEAFF.

The chain carries TRBV28 and TRBJ2-1, with a possible D match to TRBD2 (6 bases). The germline V and J ends were trimmed by 4 bases and 3 bases, with 7 bases remaining between them. This CDR3 is built from 13 residues. Germline V gives CDR1 MDHEN, CDR2 SYDVKM. This CDR3 is CASSSGLYNEQFF. The DNA of the CDR3 is TGTGCCAGCAGTTCGGGACTCTACAATGAGCAGTTCTTC.

This clone turned up a few times. The chain uses TRBV28 and TRBJ2-7, with 7 bases matching TRBD1. The ends lost 4 bases at V and 3 bases at J; junction bases unmatched: 6. The CDR3 covers 14 residues. Germline-derived CDR1 and CDR2 are MDHEN and SYDVKM. The DNA of the CDR3 is TGTGCCAGCAGTTCGGGACAGATCCGCTACGAGCAGTACTTC. Translation gives CASSSGQIRYEQYF.

The chain joins TRBV4-2 to TRBJ2-1; TRBD1 agrees at 9 bases. The CDR3 extends over 17 amino acids. V lost 1 base to trimming and J lost 6 bases; unmatched junction nucleotides: 10. Per germline, CDR1 LGHNA and CDR2 YNFKEQ. The CDR3 loop is CASSQAAVGQGRNEQFF. The CDR3 nucleotides are TGTGCCAGCAGCCAAGCAGCGGTGGGACAGGGTCGCAATGAGCAGTTCTTC.

The rearrangement uses TRBV27 and TRBJ1-5; D is undetermined. Germline CDR1 MNHEY, CDR2 SMNVEV (reference sequence). This CDR3 is built from 13 residues. V gave up 6 bases and J gave up 5 bases, with 11 bases separating them. The CDR3 bases are TGTGCCAGCAGCCCCGACCGGCATCAGCCCCAGCATTTT. Translating it yields CASSPDRHQPQHF.

V is TRBV28 and J is TRBJ2-5; the match to TRBD2 covers 9 bases. Trimming took 5 bases from V and 4 from J; bases not matched to a gene: 8. Germline values: CDR1 MDHEN, CDR2 SYDVKM. This CDR3 has 15 amino acids. CDR3 amino acids: CASSVPSGAPETQYF. For the CDR3, the DNA is TGTGCCAGCAGTGTACCTAGCGGGGCCCCAGAGACCCAGTACTTC.

This clone was seen a single time. The chain links TRBV7-2 to TRBJ2-6; TRBD1 agrees at 8 bases. Germline CDR1 SGHTA, CDR2 FQGNSA. Unmatched junction bases numbered 7, after V lost 5 bases and J lost 1 base. The CDR3 spans 17 residues. The CDR3 DNA sequence: TGTGCCAGCAGCGCACGGGACAGGACATCTGGGGCCAACGTCCTGACTTTC. It yields the protein CASSARDRTSGANVLTF. The variable domain in full, completed from reference TRBV7-2 and TRBJ2-6, reads GAGVSQSPSNKVTEKGKDVELRCDPISGHTALYWYRQSLGQGLEFLIYFQGNSAPDKSGLPSDRFSAERTGGSVSTLTIQRTQQEDSAVYLCASSARDRTSGANVLTFGAGSRLTVL.

This chain uses TRBV19 with TRBJ1-4; D unresolved. The CDR3 runs to 15 residues. Germline values: CDR1 LNHDA, CDR2 SQIVND (reference sequence). V lost 3 bases to trimming and J lost 3 bases, with 11 bases between them. CDR3 sequence: CASSMAYGPNEKLFF. DNA for the CDR3: TGTGCCAGTAGTATGGCCTACGGGCCTAATGAAAAACTGTTTTTT.

This chain connects TRBV7-9 to TRBJ2-7; D is ambiguous. The CDR3 totals 11 residues. CDR1 and CDR2 (germline): SEHNR, FQNEAQ (reference sequence). V lost 5 bases and J 5 bases, leaving 7 bases between the germline ends. CDR3 nucleotide sequence: TGTGCCAGCAGCCCTCGGGACGAGCAGTACTTC. Its translation: CASSPRDEQYF. Filled out from reference TRBV7-9 and TRBJ2-7, the complete variable domain reads DTGVSQNPRHKITKRGQNVTFRCDPISEHNRLYWYRQTLGQGPEFLTYFQNEAQLEKSRLLSDRFSAERPKGSFSTLEIQRTEQGDSAMYLCASSPRDEQYFGPGTRLTVT.